This T cell receptor (beta chain) appears in the sequencing data of a study of radiotherapy plus CTLA-4 blockade in lung cancer. Profiling relied on immunoSEQ multiplex PCR, and the TCRdb table lists in-frame clones only, not all of them. Of 45,000 to 55,000 clones in the sample, 65% to 85% were seen once. The CDR3 sequence is 12 residues long. V was clipped by 4 bases and J by 1 base, with 5 bases between them. Germline CDR1 and CDR2: SGHRS and YFSETQ. The TCR originated in a human donor with non-small cell lung cancer who had stable disease on radiotherapy plus ipilimumab. V usage is TRBV5-1 and J usage is TRBJ2-5; D gene uncertain. This sample comprised peripheral blood, obtained from a patient treated with radiotherapy plus ipilimumab. The CDR3 DNA is TGCGCCAGCAGCGCCACCCAAGAGACCCAGTACTTC. This translates into CASSATQETQYF.